This TCR beta chain was observed in a study of post-analysis software for immune sequencing data. Across the study: Disease trajectories encompassed relapsing-remitting, secondary progressive and progressive-relapsing multiple sclerosis.

Study results and caveats: About 5 TRBV segments were more frequent in patients than controls; TRBV5-6, TRBV5-1 and TRBV20-1 belonged to this group. Compared against controls, patients with multiple sclerosis displayed significantly lower normalized Chao1 diversity. When the samples were clustered directly with F measure, those that had been prepared in the same batch showed strong co-clustering.

Deletions cut 5 bases from V and 4 bases from J, with 8 bases between. Germline V gene data show CDR1 as MNHEY and CDR2 as SMNVEV (reference sequence). The CDR3 contains 12 residues. Unique molecular identifiers featured in each of the TCR beta cDNA libraries. Using its own MiXCR run on the PCR reads, TCRdb lists one record per CDR3 protein. Here the sample spans over 150,000 distinct CDR3 sequences, approximately 35% being singletons. This clonotype was detected only a few times. Its specificity is not known. This sequence originates from a girl aged 5-17 years with multiple sclerosis. The source was blood, collected after autologous hematopoietic stem cell transplantation. V and J are TRBV27 and TRBJ1-2; D unresolved. CDR3 nucleotides: TGTGCCAGCAGTCTAAAGGGCTATGGCTACACCTTC. Protein product: CASSLKGYGYTF.